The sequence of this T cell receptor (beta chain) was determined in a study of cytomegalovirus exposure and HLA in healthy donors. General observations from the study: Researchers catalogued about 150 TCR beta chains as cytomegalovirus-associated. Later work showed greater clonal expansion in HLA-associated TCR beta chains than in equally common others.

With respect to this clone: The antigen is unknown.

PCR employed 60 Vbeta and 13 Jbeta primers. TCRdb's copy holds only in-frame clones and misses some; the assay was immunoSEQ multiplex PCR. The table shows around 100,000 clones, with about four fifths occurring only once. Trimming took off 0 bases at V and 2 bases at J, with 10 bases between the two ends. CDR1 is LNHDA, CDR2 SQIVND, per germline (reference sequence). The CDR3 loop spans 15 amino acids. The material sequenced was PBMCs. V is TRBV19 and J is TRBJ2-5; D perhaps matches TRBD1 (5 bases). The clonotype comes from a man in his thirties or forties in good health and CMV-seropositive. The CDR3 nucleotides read TGTGCCAGTAGTATAGATCTCGACAGACAAGAGACCCAGTACTTC. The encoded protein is CASSIDLDRQETQYF.